One sample yielded the 11 T cell receptor beta chains listed below, sequenced in a study of Ad26.COV2.S vaccination and SARS-CoV-2 variants. Treatment here: over 15 received Ad26.COV2.S at low or high dose, single or two shots; roughly five received placebo; per-sample allocation not given. Following the first vaccine or placebo injection, samples were taken on day 63. Clones were read by immunoSEQ multiplex PCR, and TCRdb kept only the in-frame ones, dropping some. Of 300,000 to 350,000 clones in the sample, around 88% were seen once. The material was peripheral blood, obtained in a trial of Ad26.COV2.S vaccine versus placebo. Source of these receptors: a person aged 18-60 years who received the Ad26.COV2.S COVID-19 vaccine or a placebo.

The chain uses TRBV7-9 and TRBJ1-4; D not resolved. The length of the CDR3 is 14 residues. V lost 1 base and J lost 8, with 11 bases in between. Germline V gene data show CDR1 as SEHNR and CDR2 as FQNEAQ (reference sequence). CDR3 region: CASSLGRSWEKLFF. DNA for the CDR3: TGTGCCAGCAGCTTAGGTAGAAGTTGGGAAAAACTGTTTTTT.

The chain has TRBV19 and TRBJ2-2; 10 bases line up with TRBD2. This CDR3 has 16 residues. The trim removed 4 bases at V and 7 bases at J, leaving 9 bases unmatched. The V gene's germline CDR1 is LNHDA and CDR2 SQIVND (reference sequence). CDR3 DNA: TGTGCCAGTAGTACCATAGCGGGAGGACCGGGCGGGGAGCTGTTTTTT. It encodes CASSTIAGGPGGELFF.

This clone was detected only once. The rearrangement uses TRBV18 and TRBJ1-5, with 9 bases fitting TRBD1. This CDR3 has 17 residues. The germline V gene encodes CDR1 KGHSH and CDR2 LQKENI. Germline trimming cut 4 bases from V and 7 bases from J; bases unmatched to any gene: 14. CDR3 coding DNA: TGTGCCAGCTCACTTACCGGGACAGGGTACGGTCGGCAGCCCCAGCATTTT. This translates into CASSLTGTGYGRQPQHF.

J is TRBJ2-5 and V is TRBV11-3; 11 nucleotides match TRBD2. CDR1 is SGHNT and CDR2 is YENEEA in the germline V gene. The V gene end was trimmed by 3 bases and the J gene end by 5 bases; junction bases not matched to a gene: 5. The CDR3 extends over 15 amino acids. CDR3 in amino acids: CASSFSGGAGETQYF. The CDR3 DNA sequence: TGTGCCAGCAGCTTTAGCGGGGGGGCCGGGGAGACCCAGTACTTC.

The V call is TRBV5-1, the J call TRBJ2-1; 9 positions match TRBD1. This CDR3 comprises 15 residues. The V gene's germline CDR1 is SGHRS and CDR2 YFSETQ. Trimming took 2 bases from V and 4 from J; bases not matched to a gene: 4. The CDR3 DNA reads as TGCGCCAGCAGCTTACAGGGGGCTAATTACAATGAGCAGTTCTTC. Its translation is CASSLQGANYNEQFF.

The rearrangement uses TRBV6-6 and TRBJ2-7, with 9 bases identical to TRBD1. Germline-derived CDR1 and CDR2 are MNHNY and SVGAGI (reference sequence). This CDR3 spans 15 amino acids. The V gene end was trimmed by 2 bases and the J gene end by 5 bases; junction bases not matched to a gene: 7. CDR3 in DNA: TGTGCCAGCAGTTACGTGGGACAGGGTGGTAACGAGCAGTACTTC. The encoded protein is CASSYVGQGGNEQYF.

The V and J genes are TRBV27 and TRBJ1-1; the D is unclear. The V end lost 5 bases, the J end lost 4 bases, and 14 bases lay between the germline ends. Germline V gives CDR1 MNHEY, CDR2 SMNVEV (reference sequence). The CDR3 extends over 14 amino acids. CDR3 nucleotide sequence: TGTGCCAGCAGTCGACGGGAGGTTTCCACTGAAGCTTTCTTT. Protein sequence: CASSRREVSTEAFF.

The V gene is TRBV28, the J gene TRBJ2-5; TRBD1 matches 9 bases. Germline lookup yields CDR1 MDHEN and CDR2 SYDVKM. J lost 2 bases, V lost 9 bases, and 1 base had no gene match. The CDR3 is 12 residues long. The CDR3 loop reads CASGQGQETQYF. CDR3 coding DNA: TGTGCCAGTGGACAGGGGCAAGAGACCCAGTACTTC.

Comment on this clone: Other nucleotide sequences from this sample produce the same CDR3. V usage is TRBV7-9 and J usage is TRBJ2-3, with TRBD2 identical over 8 bases. Trimming at V came to 1 base and at J to 4 bases, leaving 4 bases not matched to a gene. This CDR3 is 15 amino acids long. CDR1 and CDR2 (germline): SEHNR, FQNEAQ (reference sequence). CDR3 in DNA: TGTGCCAGCAGCTTAGTTGCGGGGGGCCCAGATACGCAGTATTTT. This sequence encodes CASSLVAGGPDTQYF.

The V call is TRBV5-4, the J call TRBJ2-3, with TRBD2 matching 13 bases. The germline V gene has CDR1 SGHNT and CDR2 YYREEE (reference sequence). After removal of 4 bases from V and 0 bases from J, the junction contained 2 bases not matched to a gene. The CDR3 is 16 amino acids. The CDR3 spells CASSGLAGASTDTQYF. The CDR3 nucleotides are TGTGCCAGCAGCGGACTAGCGGGGGCCAGCACAGATACGCAGTATTTT.

The J gene is TRBJ1-4, the V gene TRBV21-1. TRBV21-1 is labeled a pseudogene. This CDR3 has 15 residues. The CDR3 reads CASPGGPGANEKLFF. The CDR3 nucleotides are TGTGCCAGCCCCGGGGGGCCCGGGGCCAATGAAAAACTGTTTTTT.